Shown below are 5 T cell receptor beta chains from a single sample sequenced in a study of cytomegalovirus exposure and HLA in healthy donors. Primers for the PCR totalled 60 Vbeta and 13 Jbeta. TCRdb's table, derived via immunoSEQ multiplex PCR, lists solely in-frame clones and lacks some. This repertoire shows 70,000 to 95,000 clones, roughly 80% found once; its top ten account for roughly a tenth. The sequencing sample was made of PBMCs. The receptors shown here come from a man in his thirties or forties in good health and CMV-seropositive.

The V and J genes are TRBV6-5 and TRBJ1-3; tentative D call: TRBD1 (6 bases). The CDR3 contains 15 residues. V gave up 0 bases and J gave up 6 bases, with 12 bases separating them. The germline gives CDR1 MNHEY, CDR2 SVGAGI. CDR3 nucleotides: TGTGCCAGCAGTTACTCGATGTCAGGGGAAAACACCATATATTTT. This encodes CASSYSMSGENTIYF.

The chain recombines TRBV7-2 with TRBJ1-2; D gene uncertain. The V end was cut by 0 bases, the J end by 5 bases, with 10 bases between. The CDR3 contains 14 residues. Per germline, CDR1 SGHTA and CDR2 FQGNSA. This chain's CDR3 is CASSLAPQKYGYTF. The CDR3 DNA follows: TGTGCCAGCAGCTTAGCCCCTCAGAAGTATGGCTACACCTTC.

The V and J genes are TRBV7-2 and TRBJ1-1, with 10 bases fitting TRBD1. V lost 5 bases and J lost 5; bases outside the gene matches: 5. This CDR3 has 14 residues. In germline, CDR1 is SGHTA, CDR2 FQGNSA. The CDR3 DNA reads TGTGCCAGCAGCACGGGACAGGGGAGGACTGAAGCTTTCTTT. The encoded protein is CASSTGQGRTEAFF.

The V call is TRBV6-1, the J call TRBJ1-1, with D unclear. The CDR3 has 12 amino acids. The V end was cut by 5 bases, the J end by 3 bases, with 7 bases between. Germline V gene sequence: CDR1 MNHNS, CDR2 SASEGT. CDR3 coding DNA: TGTGCCAGCAGTTATACTTACACTGAAGCTTTCTTT. Its protein is CASSYTYTEAFF.

This chain uses TRBV7-9 with TRBJ1-4, with 7 bases identical to TRBD1. CDR3 length: 15 residues. V dropped 6 bases and J dropped 4; count of bases not matched to a gene: 8. Per the germline V gene, CDR1 is SEHNR and CDR2 is FQNEAQ (reference sequence). The CDR3: CASSRTGTDNEKLFF. The CDR3 nucleotides are TGTGCCAGCAGTCGAACCGGGACAGATAATGAAAAACTGTTTTTT.